These T cell receptor beta chains were read from a single sample in a study of control samples from healthy donors and cancer patients. The protocol was immunoSEQ multiplex PCR, while the TCRdb copy is restricted to in-frame clones and leaves out a portion. The table records about 190,000 clones, roughly nine tenths of them present only once. The specimen sequenced was blood. The source is a man in his thirties or forties in good health. CDR3s include the opening cysteine and the closing phenylalanine or tryptophan. Expanded clones are given a class, and other clones once, few, many or no size at all.

clone size: NA; V gene: TRBV7-9; CDR3 protein: CASSFLSNRGNEKLFF
clone size: NA; V gene: TRBV19; CDR3 protein: CATARQTNSPLHF
clone size: NA; V gene: TRBV6-5; CDR3 protein: CASIALRGNTEAFF
clone size: NA; V gene: TRBV4-2; CDR3 protein: CASSQGGQGAIPIYEQYF
clone size: NA; V gene: TRBV30; CDR3 protein: CAWRGQGVSGNTIYF
clone size: once; V gene: TRBV30; CDR3 protein: CAWRRGRGYEQYF
clone size: NA; V gene: TRBV27; CDR3 protein: CASSLRTGISTDTQYF
clone size: NA; V gene: TRBV13; CDR3 protein: CASSLGRDSNQPQHF
clone size: NA; V gene: TRBV30; CDR3 protein: CAWSGAGADEQFF
clone size: NA; V gene: TRBV6-2/TRBV6-3; CDR3 protein: CASSYLTLVAGGVAKNIQYF
clone size: NA; V gene: TRBV5-1; CDR3 protein: CASRGSTDTQYF
clone size: NA; V gene: TRBV5-1; CDR3 protein: CASSLRSTTNEKLFF